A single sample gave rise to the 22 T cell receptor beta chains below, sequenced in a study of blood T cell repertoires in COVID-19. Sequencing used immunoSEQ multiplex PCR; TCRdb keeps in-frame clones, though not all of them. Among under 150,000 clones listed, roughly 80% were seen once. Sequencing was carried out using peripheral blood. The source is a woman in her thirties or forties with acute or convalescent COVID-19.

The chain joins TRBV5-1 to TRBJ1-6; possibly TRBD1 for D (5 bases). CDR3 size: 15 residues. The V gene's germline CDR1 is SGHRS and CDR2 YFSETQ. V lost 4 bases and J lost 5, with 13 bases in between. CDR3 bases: TGCGCCAGCAGCCCGCAGGGCCCAAATAATTCACCCCTCCACTTT. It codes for CASSPQGPNNSPLHF. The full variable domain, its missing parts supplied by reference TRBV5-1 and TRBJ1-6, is KAGVTQTPRYLIKTRGQQVTLSCSPISGHRSVSWYQQTPGQGLQFLFEYFSETQRNKGNFPGRFSGRQFSNSRSEMNVSTLELGDSALYLCASSPQGPNNSPLHFGNGTRLTVT.

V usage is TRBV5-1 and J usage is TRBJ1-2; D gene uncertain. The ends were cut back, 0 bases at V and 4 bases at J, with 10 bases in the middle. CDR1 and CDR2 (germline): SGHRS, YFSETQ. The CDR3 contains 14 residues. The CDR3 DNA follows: TGCGCCAGCAGCTTGGTCGCAGAAACCTATGGCTACACCTTC. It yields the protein CASSLVAETYGYTF.

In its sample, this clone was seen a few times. The CDR3 DNA sequence: TGTGCCAGCAGCTTAGACACAGGGAACTATGGCTACACCTTC. Translation gives CASSLDTGNYGYTF. This chain joins TRBV7-2 and TRBJ1-2; TRBD1 might be the D (6 bases). V lost 1 base and J lost 2, with 8 bases in between. Germline CDR1 and CDR2: SGHTA and FQGNSA. This CDR3 comprises 14 residues. Combining the CDR3 with reference TRBV7-2 and TRBJ1-2 gives the whole variable domain GAGVSQSPSNKVTEKGKDVELRCDPISGHTALYWYRQSLGQGLEFLIYFQGNSAPDKSGLPSDRFSAERTGGSVSTLTIQRTQQEDSAVYLCASSLDTGNYGYTFGSGTRLTVV.

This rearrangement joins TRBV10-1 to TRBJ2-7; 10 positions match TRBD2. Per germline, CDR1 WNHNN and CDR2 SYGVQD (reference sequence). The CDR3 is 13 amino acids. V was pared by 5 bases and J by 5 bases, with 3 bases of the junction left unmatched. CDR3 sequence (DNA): TGCGCCAGCAGTTTAGCGGGGGGCGACGAGCAGTACTTC. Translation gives CASSLAGGDEQYF.

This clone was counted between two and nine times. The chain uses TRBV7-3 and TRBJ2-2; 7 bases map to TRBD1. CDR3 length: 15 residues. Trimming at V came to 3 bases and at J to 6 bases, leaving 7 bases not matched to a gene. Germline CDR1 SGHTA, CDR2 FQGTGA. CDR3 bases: TGTGCCAGCAGCTTGAGGGGGCATGGGGCCGGGGAGCTGTTTTTT. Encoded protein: CASSLRGHGAGELFF.

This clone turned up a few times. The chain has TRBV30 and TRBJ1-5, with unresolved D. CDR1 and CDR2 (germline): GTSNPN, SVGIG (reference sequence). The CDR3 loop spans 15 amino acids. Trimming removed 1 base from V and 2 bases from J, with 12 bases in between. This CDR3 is CAWSGGPGGNQPQHF. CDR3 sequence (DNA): TGTGCCTGGAGTGGAGGACCCGGGGGCAATCAGCCCCAGCATTTT.

DNA of the CDR3: TGCGCCAGCAGCCACGGACTGGGCACAGATACGCAGTATTTT. Protein product: CASSHGLGTDTQYF. The chain has TRBV5-1 and TRBJ2-3, with a possible D match to TRBD2 (5 bases). This CDR3 contains 14 residues. The germline V and J ends were trimmed by 4 bases and 1 base, with 10 bases remaining between them. Germline V gives CDR1 SGHRS, CDR2 YFSETQ.

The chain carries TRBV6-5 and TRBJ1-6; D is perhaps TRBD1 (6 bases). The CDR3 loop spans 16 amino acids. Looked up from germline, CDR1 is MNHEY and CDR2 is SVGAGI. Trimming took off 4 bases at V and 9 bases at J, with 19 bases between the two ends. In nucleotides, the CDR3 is TGTGCCAGCAGTTCAAGGGCAGGGGAAATAGGTTCACCCCTCCACTTT. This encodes CASSSRAGEIGSPLHF.

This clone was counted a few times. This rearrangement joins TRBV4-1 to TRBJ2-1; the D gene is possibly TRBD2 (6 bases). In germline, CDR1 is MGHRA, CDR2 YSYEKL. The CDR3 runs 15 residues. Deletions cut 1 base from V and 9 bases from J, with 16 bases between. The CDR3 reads CASSQVREGRGEQFF. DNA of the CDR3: TGCGCCAGCAGCCAAGTTCGAGAAGGGCGGGGTGAGCAGTTCTTC.

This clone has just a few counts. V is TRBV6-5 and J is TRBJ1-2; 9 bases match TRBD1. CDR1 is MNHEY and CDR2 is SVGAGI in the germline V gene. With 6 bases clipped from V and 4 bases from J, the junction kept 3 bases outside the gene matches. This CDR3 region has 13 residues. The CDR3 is CASSRQGVYGYTF. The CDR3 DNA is TGTGCCAGCAGCAGACAGGGGGTCTATGGCTACACCTTC.

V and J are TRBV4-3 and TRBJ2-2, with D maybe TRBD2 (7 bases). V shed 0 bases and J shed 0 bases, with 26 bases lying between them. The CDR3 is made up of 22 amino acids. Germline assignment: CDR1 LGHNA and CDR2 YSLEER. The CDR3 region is CASSQDIVIGGGPPPNTGELFF. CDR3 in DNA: TGCGCCAGCAGCCAAGATATAGTAATTGGCGGGGGCCCCCCCCCGAACACCGGGGAGCTGTTTTTT.

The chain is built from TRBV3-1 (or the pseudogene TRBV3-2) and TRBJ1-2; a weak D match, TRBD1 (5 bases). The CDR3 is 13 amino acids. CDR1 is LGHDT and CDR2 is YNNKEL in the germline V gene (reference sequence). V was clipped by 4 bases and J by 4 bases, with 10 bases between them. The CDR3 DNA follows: TGTGCCAGCAGCCCAGGGAAGGGCTATGGCTACACCTTC. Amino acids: CASSPGKGYGYTF.

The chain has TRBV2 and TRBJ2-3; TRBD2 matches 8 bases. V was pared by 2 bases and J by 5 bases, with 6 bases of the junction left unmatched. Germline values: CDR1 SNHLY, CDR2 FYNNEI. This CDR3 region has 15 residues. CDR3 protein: CASSEMRGDGDTQYF. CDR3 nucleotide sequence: TGTGCCAGCAGTGAAATGCGGGGGGATGGAGATACGCAGTATTTT.

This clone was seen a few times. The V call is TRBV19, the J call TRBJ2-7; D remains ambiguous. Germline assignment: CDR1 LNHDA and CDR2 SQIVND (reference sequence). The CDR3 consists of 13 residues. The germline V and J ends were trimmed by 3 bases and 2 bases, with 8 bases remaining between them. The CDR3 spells CASSITLTYEQYF. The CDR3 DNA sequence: TGTGCCAGTAGTATTACCCTAACCTACGAGCAGTACTTC.

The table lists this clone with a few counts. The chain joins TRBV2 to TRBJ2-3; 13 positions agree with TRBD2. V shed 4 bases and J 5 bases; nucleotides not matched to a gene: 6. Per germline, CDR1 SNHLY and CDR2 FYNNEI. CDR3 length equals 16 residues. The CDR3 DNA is TGTGCCAGCAGTGCACTAGCGGGGGGGGTGCTAGATACGCAGTATTTT. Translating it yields CASSALAGGVLDTQYF.

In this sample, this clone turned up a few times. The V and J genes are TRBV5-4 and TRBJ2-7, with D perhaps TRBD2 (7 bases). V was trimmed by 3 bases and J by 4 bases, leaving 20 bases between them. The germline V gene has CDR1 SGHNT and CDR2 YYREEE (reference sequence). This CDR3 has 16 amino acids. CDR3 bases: TGTGCCAGCAGCTCTGGCGGGGGCAATCCCCTATACGAGCAGTACTTC. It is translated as CASSSGGGNPLYEQYF.

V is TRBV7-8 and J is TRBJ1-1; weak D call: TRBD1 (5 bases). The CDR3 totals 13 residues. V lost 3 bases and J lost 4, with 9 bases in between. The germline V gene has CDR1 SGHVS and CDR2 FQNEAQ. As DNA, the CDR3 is TGTGCCAGCAGCTTCGCCGGGGGCACTGAAGCTTTCTTT. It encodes CASSFAGGTEAFF.

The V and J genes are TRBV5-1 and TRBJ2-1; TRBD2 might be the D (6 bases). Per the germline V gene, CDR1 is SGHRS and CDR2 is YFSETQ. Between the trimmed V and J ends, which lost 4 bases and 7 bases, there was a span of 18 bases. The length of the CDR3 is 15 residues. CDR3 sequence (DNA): TGCGCCAGCAGCCTCTTGGGGGGAGATCGGAATGAGCAGTTCTTC. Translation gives CASSLLGGDRNEQFF.

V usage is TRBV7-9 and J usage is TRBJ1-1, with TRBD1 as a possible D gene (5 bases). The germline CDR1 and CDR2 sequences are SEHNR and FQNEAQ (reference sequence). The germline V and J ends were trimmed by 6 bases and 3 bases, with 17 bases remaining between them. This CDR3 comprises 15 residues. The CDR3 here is CASRGRGVSYTEAFF. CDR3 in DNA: TGTGCCAGCAGGGGTAGGGGTGTCTCGTACACTGAAGCTTTCTTT. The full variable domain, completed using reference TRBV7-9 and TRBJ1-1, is DTGVSQNPRHKITKRGQNVTFRCDPISEHNRLYWYRQTLGQGPEFLTYFQNEAQLEKSRLLSDRFSAERPKGSFSTLEIQRTEQGDSAMYLCASRGRGVSYTEAFFGQGTRLTVV.

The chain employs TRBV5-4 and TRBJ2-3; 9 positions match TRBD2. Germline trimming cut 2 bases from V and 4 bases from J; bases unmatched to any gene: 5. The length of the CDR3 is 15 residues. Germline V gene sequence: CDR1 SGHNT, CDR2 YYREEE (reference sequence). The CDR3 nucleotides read TGTGCCAGCAGCTTAGTTGCGGGGGGGCCAGATACGCAGTATTTT. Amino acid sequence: CASSLVAGGPDTQYF. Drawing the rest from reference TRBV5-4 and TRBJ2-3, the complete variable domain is ETGVTQSPTHLIKTRGQQVTLRCSSQSGHNTVSWYQQALGQGPQFIFQYYREEENGRGNFPPRFSGLQFPNYSSELNVNALELDDSALYLCASSLVAGGPDTQYFGPGTRLTVL.

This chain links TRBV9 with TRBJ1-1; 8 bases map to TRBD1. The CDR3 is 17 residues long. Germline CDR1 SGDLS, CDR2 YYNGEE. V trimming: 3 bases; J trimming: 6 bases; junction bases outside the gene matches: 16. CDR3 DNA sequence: TGTGCCAGCAGCGCGCCCAGGGTCGCAGGGGGCGATCCTGAAGCTTTCTTT. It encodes CASSAPRVAGGDPEAFF. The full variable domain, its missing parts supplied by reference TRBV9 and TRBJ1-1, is DSGVTQTPKHLITATGQRVTLRCSPRSGDLSVYWYQQSLDQGLQFLIQYYNGEERAKGNILERFSAQQFPDLHSELNLSSLELGDSALYFCASSAPRVAGGDPEAFFGQGTRLTVV.

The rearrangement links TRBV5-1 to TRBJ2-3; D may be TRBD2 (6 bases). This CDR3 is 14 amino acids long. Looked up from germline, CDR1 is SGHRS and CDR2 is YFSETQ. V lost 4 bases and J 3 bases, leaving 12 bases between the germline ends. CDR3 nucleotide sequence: TGCGCCAGCAGCCCTATCGCGGGGACAGATACGCAGTATTTT. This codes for CASSPIAGTDTQYF.